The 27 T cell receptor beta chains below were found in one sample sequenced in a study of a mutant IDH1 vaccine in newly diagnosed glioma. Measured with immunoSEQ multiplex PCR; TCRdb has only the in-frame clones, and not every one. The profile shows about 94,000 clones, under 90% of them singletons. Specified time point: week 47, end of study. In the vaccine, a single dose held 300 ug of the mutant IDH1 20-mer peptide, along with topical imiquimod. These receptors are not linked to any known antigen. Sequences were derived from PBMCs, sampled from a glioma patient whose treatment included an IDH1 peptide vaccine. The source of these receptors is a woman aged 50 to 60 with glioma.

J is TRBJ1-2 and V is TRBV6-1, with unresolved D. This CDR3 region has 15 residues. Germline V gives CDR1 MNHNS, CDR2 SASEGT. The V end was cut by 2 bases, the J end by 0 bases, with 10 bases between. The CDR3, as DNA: TGTGCCAGCAGTGAATCGATAGACCCTAACTATGGCTACACCTTC. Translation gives CASSESIDPNYGYTF.

This CDR3 reads CASRFGGEVESPLHF. CDR3 in DNA: TGTGCCAGCAGGTTCGGGGGGGAGGTAGAATCACCCCTCCACTTT. This chain uses TRBV28 with TRBJ1-6, with D maybe TRBD1 (5 bases). CDR1 MDHEN and CDR2 SYDVKM come from the germline V gene. The CDR3 covers 15 residues. The V end lost 6 bases, the J end lost 10 bases, and 19 bases lay between the germline ends.

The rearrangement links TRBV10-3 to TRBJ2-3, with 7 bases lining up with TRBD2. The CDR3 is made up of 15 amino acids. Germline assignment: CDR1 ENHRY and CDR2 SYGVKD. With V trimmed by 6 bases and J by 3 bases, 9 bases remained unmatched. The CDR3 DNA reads TGTGCCATCAGGGGGAATAGCGGGCGGACAGATACGCAGTATTTT. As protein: CAIRGNSGRTDTQYF.

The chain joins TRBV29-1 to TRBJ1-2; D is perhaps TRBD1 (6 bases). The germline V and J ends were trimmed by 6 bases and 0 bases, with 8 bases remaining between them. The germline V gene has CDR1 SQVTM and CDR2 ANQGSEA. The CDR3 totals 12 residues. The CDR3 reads CSVGHPNYGYTF. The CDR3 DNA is TGCAGCGTGGGACATCCTAACTATGGCTACACCTTC.

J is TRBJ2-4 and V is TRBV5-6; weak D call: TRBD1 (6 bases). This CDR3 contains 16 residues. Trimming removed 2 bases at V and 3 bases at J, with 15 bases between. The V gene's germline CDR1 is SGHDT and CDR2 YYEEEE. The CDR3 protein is CASSLGGREGKNIQYF. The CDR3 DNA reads TGTGCCAGCAGCTTAGGGGGAAGAGAAGGCAAAAACATTCAGTACTTC.

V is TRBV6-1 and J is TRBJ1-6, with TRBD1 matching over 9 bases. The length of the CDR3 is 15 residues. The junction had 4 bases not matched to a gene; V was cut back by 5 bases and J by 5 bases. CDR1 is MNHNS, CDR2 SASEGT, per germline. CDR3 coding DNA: TGTGCCAGCAGTCCAGACAGGGGGAATAATTCACCCCTCCACTTT. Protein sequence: CASSPDRGNNSPLHF.

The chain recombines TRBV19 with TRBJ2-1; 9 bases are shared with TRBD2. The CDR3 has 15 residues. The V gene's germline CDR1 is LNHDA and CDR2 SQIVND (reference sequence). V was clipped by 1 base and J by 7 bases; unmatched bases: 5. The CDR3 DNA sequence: TGTGCCAGTAGTATAGGCGGGAGGGCCGGGAATGAGCAGTTCTTC. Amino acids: CASSIGGRAGNEQFF.

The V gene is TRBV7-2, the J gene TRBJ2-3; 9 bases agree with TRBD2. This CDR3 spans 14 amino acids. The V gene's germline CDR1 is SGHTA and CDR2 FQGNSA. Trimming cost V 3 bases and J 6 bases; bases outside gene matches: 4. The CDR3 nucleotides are TGTGCCAGCAGCTTGGTCGGACTAGCGGATACGCAGTATTTT. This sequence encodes CASSLVGLADTQYF.

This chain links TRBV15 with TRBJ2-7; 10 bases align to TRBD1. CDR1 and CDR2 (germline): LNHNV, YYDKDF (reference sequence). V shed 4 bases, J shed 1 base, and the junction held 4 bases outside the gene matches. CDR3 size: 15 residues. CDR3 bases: TGTGCCACCAGCAAACGGACAGGGGGTTCCTACGAGCAGTACTTC. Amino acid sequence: CATSKRTGGSYEQYF.

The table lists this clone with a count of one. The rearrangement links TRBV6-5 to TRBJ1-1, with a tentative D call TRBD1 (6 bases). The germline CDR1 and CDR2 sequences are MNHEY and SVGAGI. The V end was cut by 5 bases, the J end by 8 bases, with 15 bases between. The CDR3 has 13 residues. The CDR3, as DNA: TGTGCCAGCAGTGCAGCACAGGGAGGCGAAGCTTTCTTT. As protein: CASSAAQGGEAFF.

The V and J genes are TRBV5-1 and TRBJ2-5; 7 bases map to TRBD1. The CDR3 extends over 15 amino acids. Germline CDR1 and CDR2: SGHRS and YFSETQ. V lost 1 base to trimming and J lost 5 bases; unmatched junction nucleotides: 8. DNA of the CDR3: TGCGCCAGCAGCTTGACTGGACAGGATCAGGAGACCCAGTACTTC. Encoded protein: CASSLTGQDQETQYF.

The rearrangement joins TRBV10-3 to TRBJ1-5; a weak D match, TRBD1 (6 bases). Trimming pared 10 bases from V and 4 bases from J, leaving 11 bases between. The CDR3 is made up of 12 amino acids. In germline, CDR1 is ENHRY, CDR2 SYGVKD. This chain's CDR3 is CATYDRNQPQHF. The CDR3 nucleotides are TGTGCCACCTACGACAGGAATCAGCCCCAGCATTTT.

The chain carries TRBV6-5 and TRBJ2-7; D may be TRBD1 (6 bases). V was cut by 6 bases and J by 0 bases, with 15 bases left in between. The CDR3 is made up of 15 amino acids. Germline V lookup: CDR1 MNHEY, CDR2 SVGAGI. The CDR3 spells CASSEGHLGSYEQYF. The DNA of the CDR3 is TGTGCCAGCAGCGAGGGACACCTAGGCTCCTACGAGCAGTACTTC.

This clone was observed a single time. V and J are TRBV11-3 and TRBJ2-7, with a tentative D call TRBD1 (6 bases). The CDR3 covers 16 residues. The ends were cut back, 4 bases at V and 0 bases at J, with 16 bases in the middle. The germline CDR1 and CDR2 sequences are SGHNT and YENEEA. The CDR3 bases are TGTGCCAGCAGCTCCGACAGGTCAATAAACTCCTACGAGCAGTACTTC. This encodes CASSSDRSINSYEQYF.

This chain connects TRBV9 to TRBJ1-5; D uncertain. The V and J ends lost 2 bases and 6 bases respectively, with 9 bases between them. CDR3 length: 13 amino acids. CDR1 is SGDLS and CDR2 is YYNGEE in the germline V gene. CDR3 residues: CASSVGGSQPQHF. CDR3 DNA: TGTGCCAGCAGCGTCGGAGGCTCTCAGCCCCAGCATTTT.

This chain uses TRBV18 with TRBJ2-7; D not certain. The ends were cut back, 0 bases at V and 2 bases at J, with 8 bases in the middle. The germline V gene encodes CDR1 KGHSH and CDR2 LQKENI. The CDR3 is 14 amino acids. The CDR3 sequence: CASSPPADAYEQYF. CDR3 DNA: TGTGCCAGCTCACCACCGGCCGACGCCTACGAGCAGTACTTC.

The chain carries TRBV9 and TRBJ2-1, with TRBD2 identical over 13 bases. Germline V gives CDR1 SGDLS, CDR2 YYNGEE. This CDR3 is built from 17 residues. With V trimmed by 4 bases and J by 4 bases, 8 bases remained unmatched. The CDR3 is CASSRGLAGTRYNEQFF. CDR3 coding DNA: TGTGCCAGCAGCCGGGGACTAGCGGGAACCAGGTACAATGAGCAGTTCTTC. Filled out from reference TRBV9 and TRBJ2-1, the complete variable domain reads DSGVTQTPKHLITATGQRVTLRCSPRSGDLSVYWYQQSLDQGLQFLIQYYNGEERAKGNILERFSAQQFPDLHSELNLSSLELGDSALYFCASSRGLAGTRYNEQFFGPGTRLTVL.

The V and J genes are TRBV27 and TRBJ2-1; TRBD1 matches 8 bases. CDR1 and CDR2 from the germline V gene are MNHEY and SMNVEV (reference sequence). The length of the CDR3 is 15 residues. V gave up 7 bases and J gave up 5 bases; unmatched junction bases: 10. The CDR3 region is CASTKTGVSDNEQFF. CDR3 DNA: TGTGCCAGCACCAAGACAGGGGTGAGTGACAATGAGCAGTTCTTC.

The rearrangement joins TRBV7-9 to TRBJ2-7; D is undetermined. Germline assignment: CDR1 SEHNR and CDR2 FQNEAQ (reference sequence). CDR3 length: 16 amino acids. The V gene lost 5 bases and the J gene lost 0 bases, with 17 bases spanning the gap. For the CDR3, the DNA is TGTGCCAGCAGCCCCCTAAGCAGGATCCTCTCCTACGAGCAGTACTTC. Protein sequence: CASSPLSRILSYEQYF.

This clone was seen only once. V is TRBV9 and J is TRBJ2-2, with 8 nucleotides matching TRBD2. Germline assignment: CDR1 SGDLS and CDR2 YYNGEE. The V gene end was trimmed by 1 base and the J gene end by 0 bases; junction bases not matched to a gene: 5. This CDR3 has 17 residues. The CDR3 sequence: CASSVRSGSTNTGELFF. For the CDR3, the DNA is TGTGCCAGCAGCGTAAGGAGCGGGAGTACGAACACCGGGGAGCTGTTTTTT.

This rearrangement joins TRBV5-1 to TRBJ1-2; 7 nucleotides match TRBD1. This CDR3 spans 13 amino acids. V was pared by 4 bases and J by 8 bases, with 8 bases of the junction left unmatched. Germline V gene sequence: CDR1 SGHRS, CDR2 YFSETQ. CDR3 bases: TGCGCCAGCAGCCCAAGGGGGCTGAGGGGCTACACCTTC. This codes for CASSPRGLRGYTF.

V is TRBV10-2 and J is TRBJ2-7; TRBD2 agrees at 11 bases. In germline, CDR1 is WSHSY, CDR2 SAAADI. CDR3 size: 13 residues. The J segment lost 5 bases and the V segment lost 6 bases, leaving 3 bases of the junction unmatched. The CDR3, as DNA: TGCGCCAGCAGACTAGCGGGAGAAGACGAGCAGTACTTC. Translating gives CASRLAGEDEQYF.

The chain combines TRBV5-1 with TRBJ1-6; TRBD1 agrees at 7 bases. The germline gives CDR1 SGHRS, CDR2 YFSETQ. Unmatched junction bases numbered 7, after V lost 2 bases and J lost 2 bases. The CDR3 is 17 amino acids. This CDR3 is CASSFGQVGAYNSPLHF. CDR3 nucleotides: TGCGCCAGCAGCTTTGGACAGGTCGGCGCCTATAATTCACCCCTCCACTTT.

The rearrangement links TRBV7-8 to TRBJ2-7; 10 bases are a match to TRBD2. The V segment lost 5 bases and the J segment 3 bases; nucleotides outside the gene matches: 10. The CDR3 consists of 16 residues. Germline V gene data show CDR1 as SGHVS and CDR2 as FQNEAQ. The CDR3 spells CASSPMRLAGGYEQYF. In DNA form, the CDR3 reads TGTGCCAGCAGCCCGATGAGACTAGCGGGCGGCTACGAGCAGTACTTC.

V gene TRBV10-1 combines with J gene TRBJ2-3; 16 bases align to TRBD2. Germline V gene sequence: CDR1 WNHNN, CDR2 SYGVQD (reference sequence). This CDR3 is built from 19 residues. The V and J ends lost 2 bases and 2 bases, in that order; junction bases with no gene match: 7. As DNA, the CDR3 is TGCGCCAGCAGTGAGACTCCGGGACTAGCGGGAGGGACCACAGATACGCAGTATTTT. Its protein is CASSETPGLAGGTTDTQYF.

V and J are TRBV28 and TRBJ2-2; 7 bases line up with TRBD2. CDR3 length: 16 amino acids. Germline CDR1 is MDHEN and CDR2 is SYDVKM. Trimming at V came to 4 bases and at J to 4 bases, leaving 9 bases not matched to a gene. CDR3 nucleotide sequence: TGTGCCAGCAGTTCCGGGGGGAGGGCCGGCACCGGGGAGCTGTTTTTT. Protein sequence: CASSSGGRAGTGELFF.

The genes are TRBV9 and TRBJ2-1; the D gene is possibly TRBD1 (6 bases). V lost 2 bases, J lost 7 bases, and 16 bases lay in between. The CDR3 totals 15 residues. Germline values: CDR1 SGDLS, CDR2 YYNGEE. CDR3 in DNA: TGTGCCAGCAGCGTCTCTGACAGGTGGGGGAATGAGCAGTTCTTC. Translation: CASSVSDRWGNEQFF.